A selection of T cell receptor beta chains follows, all from one sample in a study of T cell repertoires in cytomegalovirus infection. One entry per CDR3 protein, called by TCRdb with MiXCR from the reads. The repertoire includes nearly 550,000 distinct CDR3 sequences, approximately 16% of them detected once, and 20% to 30% sits in the top ten. The sequencing input was CD8+ T cells from PBMCs. Receptors originate from a human donor in good health (CMV status not recorded). Some clones in this sample may be carry-over from other donors' samples. The CDR3 runs from the conserved cysteine through the conserved F or W. The order of the fields is CDR3 protein, CDR3 DNA, J gene, D gene, clone size, V gene. The D gene is left open where the match is weak. Clone size is not always given. Where it is, it says once, few, many or a class for expanded clones.

CDR3: CASIPGQGEPRQFF
DNA: TGTGCCAGCATTCCGGGACAGGGAGAACCCCGGCAGTTCTTC
J: TRBJ2-1
D: TRBD1
size: few
V: TRBV28

CDR3: CASSLSRGREKLFF
DNA: TGTGCCAGCAGTTTAAGCAGGGGGCGTGAAAAACTGTTTTTT
J: TRBJ1-4
D: TRBD1
size: few
V: TRBV28

CDR3: CASSHRTGSEAFF
DNA: TGTGCCAGCAGTCACCGGACAGGGAGTGAAGCTTTCTTT
J: TRBJ1-1
D: TRBD1
size: .
V: TRBV25-1

CDR3: CASSGGFYGYTF
DNA: TGTGCCAGCAGTGGGGGATTTTATGGCTACACCTTC
J: TRBJ1-2
D: .
size: many
V: TRBV27

CDR3: CSARVLGSYNEQFF
DNA: TGCAGTGCTAGAGTCCTCGGCTCCTACAATGAGCAGTTCTTC
J: TRBJ2-1
D: .
size: .
V: TRBV20-1

CDR3: CSVRYGVGYTF
DNA: TGCAGCGTTCGGTACGGGGTCGGCTACACCTTC
J: TRBJ1-2
D: .
size: .
V: TRBV29-1

CDR3: CASSRRLAGVSDTQYF
DNA: TGTGCCAGCAGCCGCAGACTAGCGGGAGTATCAGATACGCAGTATTTT
J: TRBJ2-3
D: TRBD2
size: .
V: TRBV3-1

CDR3: CASRSSGKPDNEQFF
DNA: TGTGCCAGCAGGTCCAGCGGGAAACCTGACAATGAGCAGTTCTTC
J: TRBJ2-1
D: TRBD2
size: many
V: TRBV12-3/TRBV12-4

CDR3: CASSLPGRGMGNEQFF
DNA: TGTGCCAGCAGCTTACCCGGGCGGGGTATGGGCAATGAGCAGTTCTTC
J: TRBJ2-1
D: .
size: many
V: TRBV7-9

CDR3: CASSLGQGAEYTEAFF
DNA: TGTGCCAGCAGCTTGGGTCAGGGGGCGGAGTACACTGAAGCTTTCTTT
J: TRBJ1-1
D: TRBD1
size: many
V: TRBV7-3

CDR3: CASHKGGAGGYEQYF
DNA: TGTGCCAGCCACAAAGGCGGTGCGGGAGGCTACGAGCAGTACTTC
J: TRBJ2-7
D: TRBD2
size: few
V: TRBV18

CDR3: CASSFRDRNEQFF
DNA: TGCGCCAGCAGCTTTAGGGACAGAAATGAGCAGTTCTTC
J: TRBJ2-1
D: TRBD1
size: .
V: TRBV5-1

CDR3: CASSPEGKITEAFF
DNA: TGTGCCAGCTCACCTGAGGGTAAAATAACTGAAGCTTTCTTT
J: TRBJ1-1
D: .
size: .
V: TRBV18

CDR3: CASSYVRGYEQYF
DNA: TGTGCCAGCAGTTACGTGAGAGGCTACGAGCAGTACTTC
J: TRBJ2-7
D: .
size: many
V: TRBV6-2/TRBV6-3

CDR3: CASGLVLTGGETQYF
DNA: TGTGCTAGTGGTTTGGTATTGACAGGGGGCGAGACCCAGTACTTC
J: TRBJ2-5
D: TRBD1
size: many
V: TRBV12-5

CDR3: CASRGYRGAQYF
DNA: TGTGCCAGCAGGGGCTACAGGGGAGCGCAGTATTTT
J: TRBJ2-3
D: TRBD1
size: .
V: TRBV5-4

CDR3: CASSYSTGNEKLFF
DNA: TGTGCCAGCAGTTACTCGACAGGCAATGAAAAACTGTTTTTT
J: TRBJ1-4
D: .
size: .
V: TRBV6-5

CDR3: CASTPRDTGELFF
DNA: TGTGCCAGCACCCCCAGAGACACCGGGGAGCTGTTTTTT
J: TRBJ2-2
D: .
size: .
V: TRBV28

CDR3: CASSQTLASDTQYF
DNA: TGCGCCAGCAGCCAGACACTAGCGTCAGATACGCAGTATTTT
J: TRBJ2-3
D: TRBD2
size: .
V: TRBV4-1

CDR3: CASSQDTAVEETQYF
DNA: TGTGCCAGCAGCCAAGATACGGCAGTCGAAGAGACCCAGTACTTC
J: TRBJ2-5
D: .
size: .
V: TRBV14

CDR3: CASSRTEPGQLLNYGYTF
DNA: TGTGCCAGCAGCCGTACTGAGCCGGGACAGCTATTAAACTATGGCTACACCTTC
J: TRBJ1-2
D: TRBD1
size: .
V: TRBV5-4

CDR3: CASSQGLGVGEQFF
DNA: TGCGCCAGCAGCCAAGGACTAGGAGTGGGTGAGCAGTTCTTC
J: TRBJ2-1
D: .
size: .
V: TRBV4-1

CDR3: CASSFITGDYEQYF
DNA: TGTGCCAGCAGCTTTATTACAGGGGACTACGAGCAGTACTTC
J: TRBJ2-7
D: TRBD1
size: few
V: TRBV11-2

CDR3: CASGLVSNEQFF
DNA: TGTGCTAGTGGTTTGGTAAGCAATGAGCAGTTCTTC
J: TRBJ2-1
D: .
size: few
V: TRBV12-5

CDR3: CSATSGEAKNIQYF
DNA: TGCAGTGCTACAAGCGGGGAAGCCAAAAACATTCAGTACTTC
J: TRBJ2-4
D: TRBD2
size: .
V: TRBV20-1

CDR3: CASSYPGLAGQETQYF
DNA: TGTGCCAGCAGTTATCCAGGACTAGCGGGACAAGAGACCCAGTACTTC
J: TRBJ2-5
D: TRBD2
size: many
V: TRBV28

CDR3: CASSLETGQETQYF
DNA: TGCGCCAGCAGCTTGGAAACAGGACAAGAGACCCAGTACTTC
J: TRBJ2-5
D: .
size: many
V: TRBV5-1

CDR3: CASLTIREINTEAFF
DNA: TGTGCCAGCCTTACGATCCGAGAGATTAACACTGAAGCTTTCTTT
J: TRBJ1-1
D: .
size: few
V: TRBV7-9

CDR3: CASRGPFQETQYF
DNA: TGTGCCAGCAGGGGACCTTTCCAAGAGACCCAGTACTTC
J: TRBJ2-5
D: .
size: .
V: TRBV11-1

CDR3: CASRLPGDSQETQYF
DNA: TGTGCCAGCAGGCTCCCCGGGGACAGCCAAGAGACCCAGTACTTC
J: TRBJ2-5
D: TRBD1
size: .
V: TRBV28

CDR3: CASSQVSGEGPYEQYF
DNA: TGTGCCAGCAGCCAAGTAAGCGGGGAGGGCCCCTACGAGCAGTACTTC
J: TRBJ2-7
D: TRBD2
size: .
V: TRBV3-1

CDR3: CASSQPGTGTNTGELFF
DNA: TGTGCCAGCAGCCAACCCGGGACAGGGACGAACACCGGGGAGCTGTTTTTT
J: TRBJ2-2
D: TRBD1
size: many
V: TRBV4-2

CDR3: CASSLASQGLGEQYF
DNA: TGTGCCAGCAGCTTAGCGTCGCAGGGATTAGGTGAGCAGTACTTC
J: TRBJ2-7
D: .
size: many
V: TRBV7-9

CDR3: CSVIDGYSNQPQHF
DNA: TGCAGCGTGATTGACGGATATAGCAATCAGCCCCAGCATTTT
J: TRBJ1-5
D: .
size: .
V: TRBV29-1

CDR3: CASRPTLEGGYTF
DNA: TGTGCCAGCCGACCGACCCTTGAGGGAGGCTACACCTTC
J: TRBJ1-2
D: .
size: .
V: TRBV6-1

CDR3: CASSSVVKASYNEQFF
DNA: TGTGCCAGCAGCTCCGTCGTTAAGGCCTCCTACAATGAGCAGTTCTTC
J: TRBJ2-1
D: .
size: many
V: TRBV7-9